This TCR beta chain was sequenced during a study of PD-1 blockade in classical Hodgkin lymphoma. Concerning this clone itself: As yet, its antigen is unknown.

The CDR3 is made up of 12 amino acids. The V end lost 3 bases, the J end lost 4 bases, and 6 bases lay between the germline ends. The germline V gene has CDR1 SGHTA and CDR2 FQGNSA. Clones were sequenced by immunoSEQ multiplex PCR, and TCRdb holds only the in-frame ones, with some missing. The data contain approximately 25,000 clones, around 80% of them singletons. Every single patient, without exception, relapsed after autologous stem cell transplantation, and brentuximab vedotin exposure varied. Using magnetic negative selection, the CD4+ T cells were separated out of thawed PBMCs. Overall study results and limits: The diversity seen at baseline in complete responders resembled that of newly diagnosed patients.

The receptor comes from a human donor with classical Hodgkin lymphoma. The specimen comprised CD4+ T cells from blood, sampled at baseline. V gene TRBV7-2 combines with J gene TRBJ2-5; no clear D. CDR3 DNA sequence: TGTGCCAGCAGCTTCGGAGCAGAGACCCAGTACTTC. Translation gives CASSFGAETQYF.